The clone carrying this TCR beta chain was detected ten times or more. No antigen is known for it. This sample stems from a study of regulatory T cells in long-lasting Graves disease. Study outcomes and limitations: Persistent disease samples used TRBV28, TRBJ1-2 and TRBJ2-5 preferentially.

Through Arm-PCR of CDR3 regions and iRepertoire HTBI primers, TCR beta libraries were built. Each CDR3 protein is one row after TCRdb ran MiXCR on the multiplex PCR reads. The data hold 400,000 to 500,000 distinct CDR3 sequences, with about 15% observed a single time. V was pared by 9 bases and J by 7 bases, with 9 bases of the junction left unmatched. Germline-derived CDR1 and CDR2 are MNHEY and SVGEGT. This CDR3 is 13 amino acids long. The time point: newly diagnosed GD, antithyroid drugs for less than 3 months. PBMC RNA was the source of the TCR library. The diagnosis of Graves' disease used American Thyroid Association guidelines. Another study also made use of these data, one on T cells in Graves' hyperthyroidism and ophthalmopathy.

This clonotype originated in a woman between 50 and 59 years old with Graves disease. This chain joins TRBV6-2 or TRBV6-3 and TRBJ2-5; 9 bases align to TRBD1. The sequences come from peripheral blood mononuclear cells (PBMCs), collected at new diagnosis, from a patient treated with antithyroid drugs. CDR3 in amino acids: CASTGGFLVTQYF. The CDR3 DNA follows: TGTGCCAGTACAGGGGGCTTTCTTGTGACCCAGTACTTC.